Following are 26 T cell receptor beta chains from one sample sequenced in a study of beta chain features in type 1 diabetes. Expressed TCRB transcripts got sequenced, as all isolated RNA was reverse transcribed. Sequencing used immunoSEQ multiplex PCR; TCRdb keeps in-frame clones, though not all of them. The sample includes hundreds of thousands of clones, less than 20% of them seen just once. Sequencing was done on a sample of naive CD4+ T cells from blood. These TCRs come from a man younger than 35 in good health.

The CDR3 spells CASNTGVNGELFF. CDR3 sequence (DNA): TGTGCCAGCAACACAGGGGTTAACGGGGAGCTGTTTTTT. The genes are TRBV7-3 and TRBJ2-2, with 7 bases identical to TRBD1. Germline V gene data show CDR1 as SGHTA and CDR2 as FQGTGA. The CDR3 consists of 13 residues. With 7 bases clipped from V and 7 bases from J, the junction kept 6 bases outside the gene matches.

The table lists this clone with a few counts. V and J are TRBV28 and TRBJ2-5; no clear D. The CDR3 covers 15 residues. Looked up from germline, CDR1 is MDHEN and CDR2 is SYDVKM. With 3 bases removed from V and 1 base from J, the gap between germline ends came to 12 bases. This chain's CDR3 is CASSFGEGGQETQYF. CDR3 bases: TGTGCCAGCAGTTTTGGGGAAGGCGGCCAAGAGACCCAGTACTTC.

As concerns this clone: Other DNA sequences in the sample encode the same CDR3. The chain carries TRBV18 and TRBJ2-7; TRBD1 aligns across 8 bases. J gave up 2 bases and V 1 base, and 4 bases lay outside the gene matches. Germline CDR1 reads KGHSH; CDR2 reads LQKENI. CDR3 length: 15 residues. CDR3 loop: CASSPLQGAPYEQYF. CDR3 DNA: TGTGCCAGCTCACCACTCCAGGGGGCCCCCTACGAGCAGTACTTC.

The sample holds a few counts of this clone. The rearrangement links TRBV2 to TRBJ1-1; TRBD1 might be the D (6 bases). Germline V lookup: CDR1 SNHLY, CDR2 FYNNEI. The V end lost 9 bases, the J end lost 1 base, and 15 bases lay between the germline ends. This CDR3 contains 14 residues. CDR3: CASFHRERNTEAFF. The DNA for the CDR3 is TGTGCCAGTTTCCACAGGGAGAGGAACACTGAAGCTTTCTTT.

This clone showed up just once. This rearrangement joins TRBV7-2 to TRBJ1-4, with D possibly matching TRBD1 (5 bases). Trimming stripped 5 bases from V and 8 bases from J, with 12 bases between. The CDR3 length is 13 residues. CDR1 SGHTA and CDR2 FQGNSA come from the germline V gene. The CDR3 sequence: CASSAGSREKLFF. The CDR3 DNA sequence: TGTGCCAGCAGCGCAGGGTCTCGGGAAAAACTGTTTTTT. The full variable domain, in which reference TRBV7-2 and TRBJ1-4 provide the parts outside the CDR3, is GAGVSQSPSNKVTEKGKDVELRCDPISGHTALYWYRQSLGQGLEFLIYFQGNSAPDKSGLPSDRFSAERTGGSVSTLTIQRTQQEDSAVYLCASSAGSREKLFFGSGTQLSVL.

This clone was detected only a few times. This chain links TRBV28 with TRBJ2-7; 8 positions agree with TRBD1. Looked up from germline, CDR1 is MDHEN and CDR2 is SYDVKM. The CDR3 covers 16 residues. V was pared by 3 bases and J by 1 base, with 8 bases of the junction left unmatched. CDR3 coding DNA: TGTGCCAGCAGTTTGAACCAGGGGGCCCCTTCCTACGAGCAGTACTTC. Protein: CASSLNQGAPSYEQYF.

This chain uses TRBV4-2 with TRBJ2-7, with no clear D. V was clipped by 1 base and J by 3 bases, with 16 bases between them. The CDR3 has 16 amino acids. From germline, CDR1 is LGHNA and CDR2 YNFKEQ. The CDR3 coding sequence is TGTGCCAGCAGCCAAGTTGCCAGGAACATCATCTACGAGCAGTACTTC. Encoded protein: CASSQVARNIIYEQYF.

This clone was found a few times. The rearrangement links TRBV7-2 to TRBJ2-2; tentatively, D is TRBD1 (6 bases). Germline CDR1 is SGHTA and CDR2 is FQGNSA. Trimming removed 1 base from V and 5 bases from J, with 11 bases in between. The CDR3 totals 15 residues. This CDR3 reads CASSLVNRVTGELFF. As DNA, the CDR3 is TGTGCCAGCAGCTTAGTCAACAGGGTGACCGGGGAGCTGTTTTTT. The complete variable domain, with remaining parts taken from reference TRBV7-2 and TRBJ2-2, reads GAGVSQSPSNKVTEKGKDVELRCDPISGHTALYWYRQSLGQGLEFLIYFQGNSAPDKSGLPSDRFSAERTGGSVSTLTIQRTQQEDSAVYLCASSLVNRVTGELFFGEGSRLTVL.

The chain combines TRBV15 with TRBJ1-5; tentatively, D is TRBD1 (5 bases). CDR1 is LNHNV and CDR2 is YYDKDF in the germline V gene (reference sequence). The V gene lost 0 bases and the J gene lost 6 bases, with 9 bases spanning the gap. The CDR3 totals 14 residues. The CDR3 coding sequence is TGTGCCACCAGCAGAGATTGGGGGATTCAGCCCCAGCATTTT. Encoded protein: CATSRDWGIQPQHF.

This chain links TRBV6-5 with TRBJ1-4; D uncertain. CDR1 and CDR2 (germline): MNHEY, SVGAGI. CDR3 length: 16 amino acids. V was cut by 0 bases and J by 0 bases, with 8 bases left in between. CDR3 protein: CASSYSTSATNEKLFF. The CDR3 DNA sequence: TGTGCCAGCAGTTACTCGACCTCAGCAACTAATGAAAAACTGTTTTTT.

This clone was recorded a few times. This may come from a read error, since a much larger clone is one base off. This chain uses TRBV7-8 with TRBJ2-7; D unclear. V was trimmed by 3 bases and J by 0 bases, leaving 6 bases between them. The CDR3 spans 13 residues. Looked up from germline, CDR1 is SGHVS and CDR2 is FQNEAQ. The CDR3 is CASSLESSYEQYF. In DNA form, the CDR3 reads TGTGCCAGCAGCTTGGAGAGCTCCTACGAGCAGTACTTC.

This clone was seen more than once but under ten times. The CDR3 DNA reads as TGTGCCAGCAGCTACCCGGGACAGGGTGGCGAGCAGTACTTC. It specifies CASSYPGQGGEQYF. The V and J genes are TRBV6-6 and TRBJ2-7, with 9 bases matching TRBD1. CDR3 length: 14 amino acids. Losses at the gene ends were 6 bases for V and 6 bases for J; bases not matched to a gene: 9. The germline V gene encodes CDR1 MNHNY and CDR2 SVGAGI (reference sequence).

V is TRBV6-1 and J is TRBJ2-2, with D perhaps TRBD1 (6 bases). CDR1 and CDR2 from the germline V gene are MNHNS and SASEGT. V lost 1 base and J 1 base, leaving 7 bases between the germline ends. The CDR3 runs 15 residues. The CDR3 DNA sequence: TGTGCCAGCAGTGAAGGGACAGAGAACACCGGGGAGCTGTTTTTT. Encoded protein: CASSEGTENTGELFF.

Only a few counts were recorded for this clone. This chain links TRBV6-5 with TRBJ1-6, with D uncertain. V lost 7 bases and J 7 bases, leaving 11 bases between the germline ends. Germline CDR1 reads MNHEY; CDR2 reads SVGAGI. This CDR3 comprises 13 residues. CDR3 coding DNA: TGTGCCAGCAAGCGGGGAGGGAATTCACCCCTCCACTTT. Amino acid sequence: CASKRGGNSPLHF.

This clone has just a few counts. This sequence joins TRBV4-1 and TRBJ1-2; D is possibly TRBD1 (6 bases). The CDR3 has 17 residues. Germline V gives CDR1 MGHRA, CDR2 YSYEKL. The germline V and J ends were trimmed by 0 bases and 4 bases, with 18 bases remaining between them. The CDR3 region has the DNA TGCGCCAGCAGCCAAGAATTCGGGGCGGCAGGGGCCTATGGCTACACCTTC. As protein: CASSQEFGAAGAYGYTF.

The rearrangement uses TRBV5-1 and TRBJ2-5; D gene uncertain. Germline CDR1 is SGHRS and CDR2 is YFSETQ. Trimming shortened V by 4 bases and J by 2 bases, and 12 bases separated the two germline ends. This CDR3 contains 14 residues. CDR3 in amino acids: CASSPGAVQETQYF. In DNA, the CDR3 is TGCGCCAGCAGCCCCGGTGCCGTACAAGAGACCCAGTACTTC.

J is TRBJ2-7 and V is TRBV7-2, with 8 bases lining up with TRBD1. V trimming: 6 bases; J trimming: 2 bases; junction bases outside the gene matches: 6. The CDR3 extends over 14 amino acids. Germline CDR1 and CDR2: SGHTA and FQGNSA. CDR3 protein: CASRGGTGPYEQYF. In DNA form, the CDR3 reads TGTGCCAGCAGGGGCGGGACAGGTCCCTACGAGCAGTACTTC.

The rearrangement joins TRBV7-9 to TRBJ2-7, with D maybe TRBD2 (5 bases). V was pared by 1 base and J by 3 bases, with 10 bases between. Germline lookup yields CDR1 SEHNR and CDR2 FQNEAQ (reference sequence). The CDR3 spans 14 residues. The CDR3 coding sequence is TGTGCCAGCAGCTTAGGGGGAGCTTTCTACGAGCAGTACTTC. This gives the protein CASSLGGAFYEQYF.

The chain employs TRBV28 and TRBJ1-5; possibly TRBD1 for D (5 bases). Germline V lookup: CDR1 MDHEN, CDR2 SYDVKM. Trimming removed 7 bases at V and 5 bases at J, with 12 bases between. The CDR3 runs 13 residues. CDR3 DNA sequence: TGTGCCAGCACCGAAGACAGACATCAGCCCCAGCATTTT. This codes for CASTEDRHQPQHF.

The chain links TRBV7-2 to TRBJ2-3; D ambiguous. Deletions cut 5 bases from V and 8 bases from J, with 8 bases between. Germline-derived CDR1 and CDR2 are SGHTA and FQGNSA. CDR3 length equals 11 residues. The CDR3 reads CASSPSSTQYF. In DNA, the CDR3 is TGTGCCAGCAGCCCTTCTTCTACGCAGTATTTT.

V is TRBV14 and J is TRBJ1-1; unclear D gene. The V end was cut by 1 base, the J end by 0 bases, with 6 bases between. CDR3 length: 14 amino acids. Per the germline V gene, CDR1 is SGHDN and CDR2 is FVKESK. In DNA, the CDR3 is TGTGCCAGCAGCCAAGTGAGGGTGAACACTGAAGCTTTCTTT. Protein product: CASSQVRVNTEAFF.

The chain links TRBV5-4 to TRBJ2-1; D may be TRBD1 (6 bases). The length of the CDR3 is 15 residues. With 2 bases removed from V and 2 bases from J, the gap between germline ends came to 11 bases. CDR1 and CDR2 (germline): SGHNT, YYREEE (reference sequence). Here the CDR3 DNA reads TGTGCCAGCAGCTTCGACAGGATTACCTACAATGAGCAGTTCTTC. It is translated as CASSFDRITYNEQFF. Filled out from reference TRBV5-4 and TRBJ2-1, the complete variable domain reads ETGVTQSPTHLIKTRGQQVTLRCSSQSGHNTVSWYQQALGQGPQFIFQYYREEENGRGNFPPRFSGLQFPNYSSELNVNALELDDSALYLCASSFDRITYNEQFFGPGTRLTVL.

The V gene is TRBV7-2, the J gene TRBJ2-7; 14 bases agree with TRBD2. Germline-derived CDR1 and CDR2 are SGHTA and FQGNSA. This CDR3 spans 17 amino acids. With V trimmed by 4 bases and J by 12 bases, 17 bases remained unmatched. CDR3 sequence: CASSSGTSGSSLIVSYF. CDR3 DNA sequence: TGTGCCAGCAGCTCAGGGACTAGCGGGAGCTCTTTAATTGTTTCGTACTTC. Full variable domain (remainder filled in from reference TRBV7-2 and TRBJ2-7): GAGVSQSPSNKVTEKGKDVELRCDPISGHTALYWYRQSLGQGLEFLIYFQGNSAPDKSGLPSDRFSAERTGGSVSTLTIQRTQQEDSAVYLCASSSGTSGSSLIVSYFGPGTRLTVT.

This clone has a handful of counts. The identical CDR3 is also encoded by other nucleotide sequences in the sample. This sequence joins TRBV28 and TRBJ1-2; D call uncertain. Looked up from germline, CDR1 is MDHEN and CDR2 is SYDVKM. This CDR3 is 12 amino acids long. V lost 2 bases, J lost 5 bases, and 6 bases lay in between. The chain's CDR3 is CASSLSGYGYTF. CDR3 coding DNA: TGTGCCAGCAGTTTAAGTGGATATGGCTACACCTTC.

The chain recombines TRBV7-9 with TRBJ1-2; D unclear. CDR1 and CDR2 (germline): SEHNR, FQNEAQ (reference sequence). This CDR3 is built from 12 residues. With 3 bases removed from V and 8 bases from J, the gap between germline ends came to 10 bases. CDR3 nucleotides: TGTGCCAGCAGCTTTGGTTCCGAGGGCTACACCTTC. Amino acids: CASSFGSEGYTF.

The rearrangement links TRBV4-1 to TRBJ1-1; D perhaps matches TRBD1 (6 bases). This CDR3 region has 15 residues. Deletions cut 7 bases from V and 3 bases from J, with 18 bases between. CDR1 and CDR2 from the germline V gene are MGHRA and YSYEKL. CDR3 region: CASTPVGQKDTEAFF. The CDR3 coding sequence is TGCGCCAGCACCCCGGTGGGACAAAAGGACACTGAAGCTTTCTTT.